The T cell receptor (beta chain) under discussion was sequenced for a study of T cells in tuberculosis. Thawed, overnight-rested PBMC were stained with GMM-loaded CD1B tetramer, viability dye and anti-CD3, then sorted. The lipid loaded on the CD1B tetramers was C32 glucose monomycolate from Rhodococcus equi. PBMC for tetramer sorting were first depleted of CD14-expressing monocytes. Each donor contributed roughly 92,000 sorted tetramer-negative cells. Germline V gene lookup returns CDR1 KGHSH and CDR2 LQKENI. The CDR3 contains 15 residues. V shed 3 bases, J shed 7 bases, and the junction held 10 bases outside the gene matches. Sequencing of TCR-alpha and TCR-beta chains was unpaired. The table came from immunoSEQ multiplex PCR; TCRdb's copy has only in-frame clones and leaves some out. The sample has 50,000 to 65,000 clones; roughly 88% are singletons.

The J gene is TRBJ2-7, the V gene TRBV18; 9 nucleotides align to TRBD1. This receptor was obtained from an adult woman with latent tuberculosis. Sequencing used CD1b-GMM tetramer-negative cells sorted from PBMCs. CDR3 loop: CASSPGQGFIGEQYF. For the CDR3, the DNA is TGTGCCAGCTCACCGGGACAGGGCTTTATTGGTGAGCAGTACTTC.